This TCR beta chain appears in the sequencing data of a study of human T cells and chemical hapten exposure. Across the whole study: Upper inner arm skin measuring around 2 cm by around 2 cm received 2% DPC for sensitization.

TCRdb re-called the RACE reads through MiXCR, storing one row per CDR3 protein. This repertoire shows around 120,000 distinct CDR3 sequences, 9.5% to 12% found once; its top ten account for roughly 3.5%. Study results and caveats: Healthy people's immune response may differ from that of the donors, who had alopecia.

Time point here: patch test 1, 2 weeks after DPC sensitization. Treatment in this sample: therapeutic diphenylcyclopropenone sensitization with weekly scalp DPC. The ends were cut back, 3 bases at V and 9 bases at J, with 12 bases in the middle. CDR3 size: 12 residues. Germline CDR1 reads PRHDT; CDR2 reads FYEKMQ (reference sequence). Note on this clonotype: The target antigen is unknown.

This sequence was found in a woman between 40 and 55 years old with alopecia areata. Some clones in this sample may be carry-over from other donors' samples. V is TRBV13 and J is TRBJ2-7; D unresolved. The sample in question was whole blood, obtained in connection with sensitization to the hapten diphenylcyclopropenone (DPC). The CDR3 is CASSFSTAAQYF. CDR3 nucleotides: TGTGCCAGCAGCTTCTCCACCGCGGCGCAGTACTTC.